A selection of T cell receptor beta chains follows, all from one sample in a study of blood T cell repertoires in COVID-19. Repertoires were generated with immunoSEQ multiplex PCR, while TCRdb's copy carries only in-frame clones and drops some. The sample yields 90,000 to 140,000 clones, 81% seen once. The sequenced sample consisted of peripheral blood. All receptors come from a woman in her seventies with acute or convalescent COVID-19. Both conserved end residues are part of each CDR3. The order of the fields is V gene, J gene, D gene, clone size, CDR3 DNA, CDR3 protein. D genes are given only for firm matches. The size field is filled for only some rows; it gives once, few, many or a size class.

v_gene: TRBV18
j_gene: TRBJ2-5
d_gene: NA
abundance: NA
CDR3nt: TGTGCCAGCTCACCGGGAGCCCAAGAGACCCAGTACTTC
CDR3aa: CASSPGAQETQYF

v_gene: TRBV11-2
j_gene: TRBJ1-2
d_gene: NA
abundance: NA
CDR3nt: TGTGCCAGCAGCTTAGATCTAAGACAGAACTATGGCTACACCTTC
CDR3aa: CASSLDLRQNYGYTF

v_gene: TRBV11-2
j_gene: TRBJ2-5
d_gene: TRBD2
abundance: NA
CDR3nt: TGTGCCAGCAGCCCGGGACTAGCGTTTGGGGAGACCCAGTACTTC
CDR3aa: CASSPGLAFGETQYF

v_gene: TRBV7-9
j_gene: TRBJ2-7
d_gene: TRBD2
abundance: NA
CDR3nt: TGTGCCAGCAGCTCCGGGACTAGCGGGATTTACGAGCAGTACTTC
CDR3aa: CASSSGTSGIYEQYF

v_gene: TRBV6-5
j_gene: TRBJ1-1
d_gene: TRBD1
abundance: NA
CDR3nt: TGTGCCAGCAGTTACGGAGCGGGACAGGGGCGGGCTGAAGCTTTCTTT
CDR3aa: CASSYGAGQGRAEAFF

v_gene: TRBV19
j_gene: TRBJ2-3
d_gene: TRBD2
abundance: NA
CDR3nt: TGTGCCAGTAGTAGCACCTTCGGACTAGCGGGAGATACGCAGTATTTT
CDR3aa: CASSSTFGLAGDTQYF

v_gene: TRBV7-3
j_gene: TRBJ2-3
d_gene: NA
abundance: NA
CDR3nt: TGTGCCAGCAGCTTAACCGGGAGTAGCGCAGATACGCAGTATTTT
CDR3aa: CASSLTGSSADTQYF

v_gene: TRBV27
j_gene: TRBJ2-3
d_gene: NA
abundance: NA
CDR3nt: TGTGCCAGCTCTTTGCGCGGAGGGCAATTCACAGATACGCAGTATTTT
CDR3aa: CASSLRGGQFTDTQYF

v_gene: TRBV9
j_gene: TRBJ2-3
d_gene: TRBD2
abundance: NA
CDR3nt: TGTGCCAGCAGCGTAGGGGCGAGCGGGGGTGTGGATACGCAGTATTTT
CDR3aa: CASSVGASGGVDTQYF

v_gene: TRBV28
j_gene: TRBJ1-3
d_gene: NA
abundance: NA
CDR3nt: TGTGCCAGCACCCAGTCAAACTCTGGAAACACCATATATTTT
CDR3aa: CASTQSNSGNTIYF

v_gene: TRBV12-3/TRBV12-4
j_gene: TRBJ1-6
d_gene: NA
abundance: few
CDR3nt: TGTGCCAGCAGCCGACAGGATAATTCACCCCTCCACTTT
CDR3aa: CASSRQDNSPLHF

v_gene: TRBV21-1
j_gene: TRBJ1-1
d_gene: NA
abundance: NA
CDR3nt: TGTGCCAGCAGCCGTAATACAGGGAACACTGAAGCTTTCTTT
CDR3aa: CASSRNTGNTEAFF

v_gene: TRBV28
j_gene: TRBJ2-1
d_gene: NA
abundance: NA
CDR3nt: TGTGCCAGCAGCAAATACAGCTCCTACAATGAGCAGTTCTTC
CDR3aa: CASSKYSSYNEQFF

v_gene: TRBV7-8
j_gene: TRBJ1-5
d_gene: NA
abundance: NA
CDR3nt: TGTGCCAGCAGCTCCCCCTACGACGGGCCGGGGGACAATCAGCCCCAGCATTTT
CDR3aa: CASSSPYDGPGDNQPQHF

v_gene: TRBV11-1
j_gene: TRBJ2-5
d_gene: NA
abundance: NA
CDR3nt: TGTGCCAGCAGCTTAGACCCGGACCAAGAGACCCAGTACTTC
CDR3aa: CASSLDPDQETQYF